The next 2 T cell receptor beta chains were all read from a single sample in a study of blood T cell repertoires in COVID-19. Here immunoSEQ multiplex PCR was the method, and the copy in TCRdb shows in-frame clones only, minus some. This table has more than 400,000 clones, 80% to 90% appearing once. Sequencing was performed on peripheral blood. The receptors stem from a human donor in a cohort sampled during active COVID-19.

J is TRBJ1-1 and V is TRBV7-2; D unclear. There are 13 residues in the CDR3. Germline CDR1 is SGHTA and CDR2 is FQGNSA. Trimming removed 5 bases from V and 0 bases from J, with 7 bases in between. Here the CDR3 DNA reads TGTGCCAGCAGCCACTACATGAACACTGAAGCTTTCTTT. It is translated as CASSHYMNTEAFF.

The rearrangement links TRBV10-2 to TRBJ2-1; 16 nucleotides match TRBD2. V lost 6 bases, J lost 4 bases, and 9 bases stayed unmatched. Germline loops: CDR1 WSHSY, CDR2 SAAADI. The CDR3 contains 18 residues. The CDR3 DNA sequence: TGCGCCAGCAGCCACGAGGGGACTAGCGGGAGGGTTTACAATGAGCAGTTCTTC. Amino acid sequence: CASSHEGTSGRVYNEQFF.